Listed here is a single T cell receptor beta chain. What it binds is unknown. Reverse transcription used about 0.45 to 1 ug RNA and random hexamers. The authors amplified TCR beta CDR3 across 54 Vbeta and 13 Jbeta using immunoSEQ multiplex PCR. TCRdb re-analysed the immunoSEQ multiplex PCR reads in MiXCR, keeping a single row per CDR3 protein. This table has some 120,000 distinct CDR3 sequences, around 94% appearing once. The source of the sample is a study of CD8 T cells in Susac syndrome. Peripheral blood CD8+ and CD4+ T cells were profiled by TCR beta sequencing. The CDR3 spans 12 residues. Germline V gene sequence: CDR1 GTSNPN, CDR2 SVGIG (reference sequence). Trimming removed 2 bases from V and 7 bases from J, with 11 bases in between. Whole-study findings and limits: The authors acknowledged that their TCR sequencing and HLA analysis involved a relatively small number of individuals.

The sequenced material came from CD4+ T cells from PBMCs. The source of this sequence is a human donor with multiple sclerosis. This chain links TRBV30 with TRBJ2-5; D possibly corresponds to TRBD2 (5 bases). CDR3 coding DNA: TGTGCCTGGAGTCCCAATGAGGGGACCCAGTACTTC. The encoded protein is CAWSPNEGTQYF. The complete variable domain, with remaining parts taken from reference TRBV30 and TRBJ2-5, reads SQTIHQWPATLVQPVGSPLSLECTVEGTSNPNLYWYRQAAGRGLQLLFYSVGIGQISSEVPQNLSASRPQDRQFILSSKKLLLSDSGFYLCAWSPNEGTQYFGPGTRLLVL.